The sample holds many counts of the clone carrying this T cell receptor beta chain. A single base separates this from a much larger clone, so it may be a read error. CDR3 regions of TCR beta were amplified from RNA transcripts. Second-round multiplex PCR came after first-round RT-PCR with HTBI primers. MiXCR, run by TCRdb on the multiplex PCR reads, gives a single entry per CDR3 protein. Counted here are 360,000 or so distinct CDR3 sequences, about a sixth occurring once; the ten biggest clones make up around 1.6%. This sample was taken from a study of Graves' ophthalmopathy and Graves' hyperthyroidism. Germline assignment: CDR1 MNHEY and CDR2 SVGAGI. This CDR3 has 15 amino acids. V lost 0 bases to trimming and J lost 3 bases, with 11 bases between them.

The chain uses TRBV6-5 and TRBJ1-1; D remains unclear. The sample taken for sequencing was peripheral blood. The source is a woman aged 18-35 years with Graves' ophthalmopathy. DNA of the CDR3: TGTGCCAGCAGTTACTCCGCGAAATCGGACACTGAAGCTTTCTTT. This codes for CASSYSAKSDTEAFF.